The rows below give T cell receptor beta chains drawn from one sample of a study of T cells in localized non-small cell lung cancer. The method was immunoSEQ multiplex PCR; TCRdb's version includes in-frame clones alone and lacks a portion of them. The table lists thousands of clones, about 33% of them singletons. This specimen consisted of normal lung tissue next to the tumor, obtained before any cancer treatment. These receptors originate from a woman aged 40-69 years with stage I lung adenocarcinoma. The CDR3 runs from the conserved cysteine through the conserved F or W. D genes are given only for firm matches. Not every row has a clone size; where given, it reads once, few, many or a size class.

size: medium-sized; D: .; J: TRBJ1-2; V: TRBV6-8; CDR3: CASSRPGADYGYTF; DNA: TGTGCCAGCAGCCGTCCCGGGGCAGACTATGGCTACACCTTC
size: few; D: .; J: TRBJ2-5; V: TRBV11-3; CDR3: CASTNRAGPQETQYF; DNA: TGTGCCAGCACCAACCGGGCGGGTCCACAAGAGACCCAGTACTTC
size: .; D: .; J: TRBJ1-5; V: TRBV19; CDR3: CASSIFGGGQPQHF; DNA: TGTGCCAGTAGTATTTTTGGGGGTGGACAGCCCCAGCATTTT
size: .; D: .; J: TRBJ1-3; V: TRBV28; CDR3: CASSSPGSREGGNTIYF; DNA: TGTGCCAGCAGTTCGCCGGGCTCCAGGGAGGGAGGAAACACCATATATTTT
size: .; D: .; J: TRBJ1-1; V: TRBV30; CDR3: CAWNESPNTEAFF; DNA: TGTGCCTGGAACGAAAGTCCGAACACTGAAGCTTTCTTT
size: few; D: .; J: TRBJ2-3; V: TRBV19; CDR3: CASSKEGPGDTQYF; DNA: TGTGCCAGTAGTAAAGAGGGGCCGGGAGATACGCAGTATTTT
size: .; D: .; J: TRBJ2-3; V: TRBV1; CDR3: CTSSQDRASGTTDTQYF; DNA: TGCACCAGCAGCCAAGATAGGGCTAGCGGGACCACAGATACGCAGTATTTT
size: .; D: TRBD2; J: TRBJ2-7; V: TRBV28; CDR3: CASSPIEREHNEQYF; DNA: TGTGCCAGCAGCCCCATAGAGCGGGAGCACAACGAGCAGTACTTC
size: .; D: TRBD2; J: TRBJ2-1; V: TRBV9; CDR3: CASSVGVTSTDEQFF; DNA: TGTGCCAGCAGCGTAGGAGTGACTAGCACGGATGAGCAGTTCTTC
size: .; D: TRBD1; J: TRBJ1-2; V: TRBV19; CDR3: CASRDGQGASGYTF; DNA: TGTGCCAGTAGGGACGGACAGGGGGCGTCTGGCTACACCTTC
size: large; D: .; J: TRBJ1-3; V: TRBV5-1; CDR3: CASRHSGDNSGNTIYF; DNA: TGCGCCAGCAGACACTCCGGGGACAACTCTGGAAACACCATATATTTT
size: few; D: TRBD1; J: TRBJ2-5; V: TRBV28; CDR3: CASSRTGEETQYF; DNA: TGTGCCAGCAGCCGGACAGGGGAAGAGACCCAGTACTTC
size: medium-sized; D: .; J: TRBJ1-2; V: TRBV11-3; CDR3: CASSQVAAYPVDGYTF; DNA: TGTGCCAGCAGCCAAGTGGCCGCATATCCGGTGGATGGCTACACCTTC
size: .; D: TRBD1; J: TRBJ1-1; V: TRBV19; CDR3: CASSGQVNTEAFF; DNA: TGTGCCAGTAGCGGACAGGTGAACACTGAAGCTTTCTTT
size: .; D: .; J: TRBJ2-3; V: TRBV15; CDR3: CATSRDQLAGWFPSSTDTQYF; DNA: TGTGCCACCAGCAGAGATCAATTAGCTGGTTGGTTTCCTTCCAGCACAGATACGCAGTATTTT
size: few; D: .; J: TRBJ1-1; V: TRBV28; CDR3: CASSSYYMGTEAFF; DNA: TGTGCCAGCAGTTCTTACTACATGGGGACTGAAGCTTTCTTT
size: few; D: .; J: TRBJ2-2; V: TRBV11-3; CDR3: CASSLSRLDGAGELFF; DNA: TGTGCCAGCAGCTTAAGTCGGCTAGACGGGGCCGGGGAGCTGTTTTTT
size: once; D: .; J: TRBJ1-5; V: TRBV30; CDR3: CAWNTVSQPQHF; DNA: TGTGCCTGGAATACGGTCAGTCAGCCCCAGCATTTT
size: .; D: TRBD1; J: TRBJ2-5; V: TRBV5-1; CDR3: CASSSRTGGVETQYF; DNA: TGCGCCAGCAGCTCCCGGACAGGGGGCGTCGAGACCCAGTACTTC
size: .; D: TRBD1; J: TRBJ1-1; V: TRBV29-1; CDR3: CSGHGDRGLAEAFF; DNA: TGCAGCGGTCACGGGGACAGGGGATTGGCTGAAGCTTTCTTT
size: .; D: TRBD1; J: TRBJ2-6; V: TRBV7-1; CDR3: CASSEDRAGANVLTF; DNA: TGTGCCAGCAGTGAGGACAGGGCCGGGGCCAACGTCCTGACTTTC
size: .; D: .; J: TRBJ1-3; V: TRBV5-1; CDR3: CASSLGDFGNTIYF; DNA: TGCGCCAGCAGCTTAGGTGATTTTGGAAACACCATATATTTT